Shown below are 30 T cell receptor beta chains from a single sample sequenced in a study of beta chain features in type 1 diabetes. These receptors have no identified antigens. Findings and caveats of the study: Type 1 diabetes patients had moderately but significantly shorter TCRB CDR3s in all four CD4+ subsets.

Expressed TCRB transcripts got sequenced, as all isolated RNA was reverse transcribed. TCRdb keeps only in-frame clones here, not all; method: immunoSEQ multiplex PCR. The table records hundreds of thousands of clones, over 12% of them present only once. The specimen sequenced was naive CD4+ T cells from blood. These receptors all stem from a man younger than 35 with type 1 diabetes.

This clone was detected only a few times. V usage is TRBV30 and J usage is TRBJ2-1, with D uncertain. The length of the CDR3 is 15 residues. The germline V gene encodes CDR1 GTSNPN and CDR2 SVGIG (reference sequence). V was trimmed by 2 bases and J by 1 base, leaving 12 bases between them. DNA of the CDR3: TGTGCCTGGAGTAGCACTCGCACGTCCTACAATGAGCAGTTCTTC. This codes for CAWSSTRTSYNEQFF.

The table lists this clone with a few counts. The J gene is TRBJ1-2, the V gene TRBV6-5; tentative D call: TRBD1 (5 bases). The CDR3 length is 14 residues. Trimming took 6 bases from V and 3 from J, leaving 14 bases between them. Germline lookup yields CDR1 MNHEY and CDR2 SVGAGI. The CDR3 bases are TGTGCCAGCAGGCCCGCGGGGCTGGACTATGGCTACACCTTC. Translated: CASRPAGLDYGYTF.

The rearrangement links TRBV7-2 to TRBJ2-7; D gene ambiguous. The CDR3 has 12 residues. CDR1 is SGHTA and CDR2 is FQGNSA in the germline V gene. Trimming stripped 5 bases from V and 3 bases from J, with 8 bases between. The CDR3 loop reads CASSLMNYEQYF. The CDR3 nucleotides read TGTGCCAGCAGCCTGATGAACTACGAGCAGTACTTC.

This clone showed up just a few times. CDR3: CASSEAITRPSYEQYF. In DNA form, the CDR3 reads TGTGCCAGCAGTGAAGCCATCACTAGGCCTTCCTACGAGCAGTACTTC. This sequence joins TRBV6-1 and TRBJ2-7, with D possibly matching TRBD2 (5 bases). The CDR3 length is 16 residues. CDR1 and CDR2 (germline): MNHNS, SASEGT. Trimming left V 0 bases short and J 1 base short, with 13 bases between.

The chain links TRBV7-2 to TRBJ2-7; unclear D gene. This CDR3 has 13 residues. V was pared by 3 bases and J by 7 bases, with 13 bases between. Germline CDR1 SGHTA, CDR2 FQGNSA. The CDR3 is CASSFDRGVEQYF. Written as DNA, the CDR3 is TGTGCCAGCAGCTTTGATCGTGGAGTAGAGCAGTACTTC.

The chain joins TRBV29-1 to TRBJ1-2, with 7 bases identical to TRBD1. CDR3 length equals 15 residues. The V and J ends lost 6 bases and 2 bases, in that order; junction bases with no gene match: 12. In germline, CDR1 is SQVTM, CDR2 ANQGSEA. The chain's CDR3 is CSVAATQQGNYGYTF. The CDR3 DNA is TGCAGCGTGGCGGCCACTCAACAGGGGAACTATGGCTACACCTTC.

The chain joins TRBV9 to TRBJ1-2; TRBD1 is a possible D gene (5 bases). Between the trimmed V and J ends, which lost 0 bases and 6 bases, there was a span of 21 bases. Germline-derived CDR1 and CDR2 are SGDLS and YYNGEE. The CDR3 length is 17 residues. CDR3 bases: TGTGCCAGCAGCGTAGGGTCAACGGGTGAGACAGAAAATGGCTACACCTTC. Amino acids: CASSVGSTGETENGYTF.

The chain links TRBV28 to TRBJ2-6; D possibly uses TRBD1 or TRBD2 (6 bases each). Trimming cost V 3 bases and J 4 bases, with 10 bases left between them. CDR1 and CDR2 (germline): MDHEN, SYDVKM. The CDR3 consists of 15 residues. In DNA form, the CDR3 reads TGTGCCAGCAGTTTGGGGGGCGGCGGGGCCAACGTCCTGACTTTC. Translated: CASSLGGGGANVLTF.

This clone has a handful of counts. J is TRBJ2-1 and V is TRBV7-2, with a weak D call TRBD1 (6 bases). CDR1 is SGHTA, CDR2 FQGNSA, per germline. V lost 4 bases, J lost 7 bases, and 20 bases lay in between. The CDR3 has 16 residues. The CDR3 here is CASSYMTGAGTNEQFF. The CDR3 coding sequence is TGTGCCAGCAGCTATATGACAGGTGCGGGTACGAATGAGCAGTTCTTC.

This chain connects TRBV6-5 to TRBJ2-7; the D gene is possibly TRBD1 (6 bases). Germline CDR1 reads MNHEY; CDR2 reads SVGAGI. The V and J ends lost 2 bases and 2 bases respectively, with 10 bases between them. The CDR3 runs 14 residues. In nucleotides, the CDR3 is TGTGCCAGCAGTTACCGGGACACAGCCTACGAGCAGTACTTC. Encoded protein: CASSYRDTAYEQYF.

This clone was observed a handful of times. The chain carries TRBV7-8 and TRBJ2-2; 9 nucleotides align to TRBD1. The CDR3 totals 17 residues. J gave up 4 bases and V 6 bases, and 12 bases lay outside the gene matches. Germline V gives CDR1 SGHVS, CDR2 FQNEAQ. The DNA for the CDR3 is TGTGCCAGCAGTCTAAGGGGGACAGGGCTAGGCACCGGGGAGCTGTTTTTT. Translation gives CASSLRGTGLGTGELFF.

This clone was seen a few times. The chain recombines TRBV28 with TRBJ1-4; D gene ambiguous. The CDR3 has 15 amino acids. Germline CDR1 is MDHEN and CDR2 is SYDVKM. V dropped 3 bases and J dropped 7 bases, with 15 bases sitting between them. The CDR3 DNA reads as TGTGCCAGCAGTTTCCCCCACAGTGGCGGTGAAAAACTGTTTTTT. Translation gives CASSFPHSGGEKLFF.

This clone has a handful of counts. The chain has TRBV7-3 and TRBJ2-5; 10 nucleotides match TRBD2. With 4 bases clipped from V and 6 bases from J, the junction kept 8 bases outside the gene matches. Germline V gene lookup returns CDR1 SGHTA and CDR2 FQGTGA. This CDR3 spans 15 amino acids. The CDR3 nucleotides are TGTGCCAGCAGCTCCAGAGCGGGGGGGCCGCAGACCCAGTACTTC. Translating it yields CASSSRAGGPQTQYF.

This clone was counted between two and nine times. The chain has TRBV7-6 and TRBJ2-3; perhaps TRBD2 as D (5 bases). Germline lookup yields CDR1 SGHVS and CDR2 FNYEAQ. This CDR3 comprises 14 residues. V was pared by 4 bases and J by 8 bases, with 16 bases between. The DNA for the CDR3 is TGTGCCAGCAGCTCAAACAGCTACAGCGGTACGCAGTATTTT. Protein product: CASSSNSYSGTQYF.

This clone was picked up a small number of times. The chain uses TRBV18 and TRBJ2-5; D not certain. This CDR3 has 13 amino acids. V gave up 1 base and J gave up 0 bases, with 3 bases separating them. Per the germline V gene, CDR1 is KGHSH and CDR2 is LQKENI. The CDR3 nucleotides read TGTGCCAGCTCACCACAAAACCAAGAGACCCAGTACTTC. Protein sequence: CASSPQNQETQYF.

The genes are TRBV28 and TRBJ2-1; D is uncertain. Trimming took off 6 bases at V and 8 bases at J, with 8 bases between the two ends. The CDR3 is made up of 11 amino acids. Germline lookup yields CDR1 MDHEN and CDR2 SYDVKM. The CDR3, as DNA: TGTGCCAGCAGACGGTGGGATGAGCAGTTCTTC. As protein: CASRRWDEQFF. The whole variable domain, filled in from reference TRBV28 and TRBJ2-1, reads DVKVTQSSRYLVKRTGEKVFLECVQDMDHENMFWYRQDPGLGLRLIYFSYDVKMKEKGDIPEGYSVSREKKERFSLILESASTNQTSMYLCASRRWDEQFFGPGTRLTVL.

The V and J genes are TRBV30 and TRBJ2-1; the D gene is possibly TRBD2 (6 bases). V was trimmed by 5 bases and J by 9 bases, leaving 17 bases between them. There are 13 residues in the CDR3. Germline loops: CDR1 GTSNPN, CDR2 SVGIG (reference sequence). The CDR3 sequence is CAWAGTPWGEQFF. DNA for the CDR3: TGTGCCTGGGCCGGGACTCCGTGGGGTGAGCAGTTCTTC.

This clone was observed a few times. The chain combines TRBV7-9 with TRBJ2-3; possibly TRBD2 for D (6 bases). Trimming removed 4 bases from V and 4 bases from J, with 18 bases in between. The CDR3 contains 16 residues. CDR1 and CDR2 from the germline V gene are SEHNR and FQNEAQ (reference sequence). CDR3 coding DNA: TGTGCCAGCAGCTCCTTACGGGAGTTAGTGTCAGATACGCAGTATTTT. It encodes CASSSLRELVSDTQYF. The full variable domain, in which reference TRBV7-9 and TRBJ2-3 provide the parts outside the CDR3, is DTGVSQNPRHKITKRGQNVTFRCDPISEHNRLYWYRQTLGQGPEFLTYFQNEAQLEKSRLLSDRFSAERPKGSFSTLEIQRTEQGDSAMYLCASSSLRELVSDTQYFGPGTRLTVL.

This clone has only a few counts. V gene TRBV12-5 combines with J gene TRBJ1-2; D is uncertain. Trimming shortened V by 7 bases and J by 3 bases, and 9 bases separated the two germline ends. The V gene's germline CDR1 is LGHNT and CDR2 FRNRAP. This CDR3 region has 12 residues. The DNA for the CDR3 is TGTGCTAGTGCCCGGGAGTACTATGGCTACACCTTC. Encoded protein: CASAREYYGYTF.

The V gene is TRBV30, the J gene TRBJ1-2; 7 bases align to TRBD1. Germline CDR1 is GTSNPN and CDR2 is SVGIG (reference sequence). V shed 2 bases and J 4 bases; nucleotides not matched to a gene: 7. There are 14 residues in the CDR3. CDR3 DNA: TGTGCCTGGAGTCGGGGACAGCTTGTCTATGGCTACACCTTC. Its translation is CAWSRGQLVYGYTF.

Details on this clone: At the DNA level, this CDR3 is encoded by other sequences in the same sample as well. The rearrangement uses TRBV9 and TRBJ2-2, with unresolved D. CDR1 SGDLS and CDR2 YYNGEE come from the germline V gene. The ends were cut back, 0 bases at V and 5 bases at J, with 5 bases in the middle. The CDR3 runs 13 residues. CDR3 coding DNA: TGTGCCAGCAGCGTAGATAGTACCGGGGAGCTGTTTTTT. Translated: CASSVDSTGELFF.

V usage is TRBV4-1 and J usage is TRBJ2-5, with 10 positions matching TRBD2. The CDR3 covers 16 residues. The V gene's germline CDR1 is MGHRA and CDR2 YSYEKL. Losses at the gene ends were 0 bases for V and 3 bases for J; bases not matched to a gene: 4. The CDR3 DNA reads as TGCGCCAGCAGCCAAGATTCCCTAGCGGGAGAAGAGACCCAGTACTTC. Its translation: CASSQDSLAGEETQYF.

The genes are TRBV6-6 and TRBJ2-7, with 7 nucleotides matching TRBD1. Germline trimming cut 5 bases from V and 1 base from J; bases unmatched to any gene: 5. Germline values: CDR1 MNHNY, CDR2 SVGAGI (reference sequence). The CDR3 runs 14 residues. This CDR3 reads CASSTPGQSYEQYF. DNA of the CDR3: TGTGCCAGCAGTACCCCGGGACAGTCCTACGAGCAGTACTTC.

This clone has a handful of counts. This chain joins TRBV11-3 and TRBJ2-1; perhaps D is TRBD1 or TRBD2 (5 bases each). This CDR3 has 13 amino acids. The V gene lost 3 bases and the J gene lost 4 bases, with 7 bases spanning the gap. Germline V gene lookup returns CDR1 SGHNT and CDR2 YENEEA. The CDR3 nucleotides read TGTGCCAGCAGCTTGGGGGTGTACAATGAGCAGTTCTTC. Translating gives CASSLGVYNEQFF. Together with reference TRBV11-3 and TRBJ2-1, the CDR3 gives the full variable domain: EAGVVQSPRYKIIEKKQPVAFWCNPISGHNTLYWYLQNLGQGPELLIRYENEEAVDDSQLPKDRFSAERLKGVDSTLKIQPAELGDSAVYLCASSLGVYNEQFFGPGTRLTVL.

V is TRBV28 and J is TRBJ1-1, with D uncertain. Looked up from germline, CDR1 is MDHEN and CDR2 is SYDVKM. V dropped 5 bases and J dropped 6 bases, with 13 bases sitting between them. This CDR3 has 13 amino acids. CDR3 loop: CASSAGRPAEAFF. CDR3 nucleotides: TGTGCCAGCAGTGCTGGACGACCGGCTGAAGCTTTCTTT.

This clone has a handful of counts. The chain combines TRBV29-1 with TRBJ2-5; TRBD1 matches at 7 bases. With 2 bases clipped from V and 5 bases from J, the junction kept 11 bases outside the gene matches. Germline lookup yields CDR1 SQVTM and CDR2 ANQGSEA. The CDR3 totals 15 residues. The CDR3 region has the DNA TGCAGCGTTGAATCTTGGACACAGGGGATTGAGACCCAGTACTTC. This encodes CSVESWTQGIETQYF.

This clone was picked up a small number of times. V usage is TRBV5-1 and J usage is TRBJ2-2; D gene unclear. The germline V gene has CDR1 SGHRS and CDR2 YFSETQ. The CDR3 is 16 residues long. Trimming took off 0 bases at V and 0 bases at J, with 9 bases between the two ends. Here the CDR3 reads CASSLAASSNTGELFF. The DNA of the CDR3 is TGCGCCAGCAGCTTGGCTGCCAGCTCGAACACCGGGGAGCTGTTTTTT.

The CDR3 region is CASTPGGFPYNEQFF. The CDR3 DNA sequence: TGTGCCAGCACTCCCGGCGGGTTCCCCTACAATGAGCAGTTCTTC. The genes are TRBV6-5 and TRBJ2-1; a possible D gene is TRBD2 (5 bases). Germline V lookup: CDR1 MNHEY, CDR2 SVGAGI. The CDR3 extends over 15 amino acids. With 7 bases removed from V and 2 bases from J, the gap between germline ends came to 15 bases.

This clone was seen a few times. This sequence joins TRBV9 and TRBJ2-5; 9 bases map to TRBD2. The germline V gene has CDR1 SGDLS and CDR2 YYNGEE. V trimming: 1 base; J trimming: 2 bases; junction bases outside the gene matches: 12. This CDR3 comprises 18 residues. The CDR3 DNA follows: TGTGCCAGCAGCGTACGTCCGGCGGGAGGGCCGGGGCAAGAGACCCAGTACTTC. It yields the protein CASSVRPAGGPGQETQYF.

This clone showed up just a few times. The chain couples TRBV2 to TRBJ1-2; weak D call: TRBD1 (6 bases). Germline values: CDR1 SNHLY, CDR2 FYNNEI. This CDR3 is 15 amino acids long. V dropped 2 bases and J dropped 2 bases, with 12 bases sitting between them. CDR3 in DNA: TGTGCCAGCAGTGAACCCAGGGGCGGGAACTATGGCTACACCTTC. It specifies CASSEPRGGNYGYTF. Combining the CDR3 with reference TRBV2 and TRBJ1-2 gives the whole variable domain EPEVTQTPSHQVTQMGQEVILRCVPISNHLYFYWYRQILGQKVEFLVSFYNNEISEKSEIFDDQFSVERPDGSNFTLKIRSTKLEDSAMYFCASSEPRGGNYGYTFGSGTRLTVV.